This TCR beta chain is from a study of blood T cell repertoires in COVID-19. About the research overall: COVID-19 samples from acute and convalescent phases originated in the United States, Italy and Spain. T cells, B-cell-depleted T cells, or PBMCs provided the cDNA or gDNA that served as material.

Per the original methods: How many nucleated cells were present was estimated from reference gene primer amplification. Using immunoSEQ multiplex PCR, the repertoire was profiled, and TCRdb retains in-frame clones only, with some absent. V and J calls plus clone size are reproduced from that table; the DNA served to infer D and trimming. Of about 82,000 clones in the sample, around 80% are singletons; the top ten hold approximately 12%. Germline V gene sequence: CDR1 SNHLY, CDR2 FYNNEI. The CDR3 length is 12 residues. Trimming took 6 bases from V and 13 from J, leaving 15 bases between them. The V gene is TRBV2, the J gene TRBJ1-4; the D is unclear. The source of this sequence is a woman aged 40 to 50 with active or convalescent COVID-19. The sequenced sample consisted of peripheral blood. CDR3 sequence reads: CASRGEVKRLFF. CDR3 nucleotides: TGTGCCAGCAGAGGAGAGGTGAAAAGACTGTTTTTT.